The 16 T cell receptor beta chains listed next were all sequenced from one sample in a study of blood T cell repertoires in COVID-19. Some clones are missing from TCRdb's copy, which holds only in-frame ones; the method was immunoSEQ multiplex PCR. The sample carries roughly 350,000 clones, roughly 89% recorded once. The sample taken for sequencing was peripheral blood. The receptors were gathered from a woman under 30 who had recovered from COVID-19.

With regard to this clone: Other DNA sequences in this specimen translate into the identical CDR3. The V gene is TRBV18, the J gene TRBJ2-1, with TRBD2 identical over 9 bases. The trim removed 3 bases at V and 2 bases at J, leaving 2 bases unmatched. The CDR3 length is 15 residues. Germline CDR1 is KGHSH and CDR2 is LQKENI. CDR3 bases: TGTGCCAGCTCACCCCTAGCGGGGACCTACAATGAGCAGTTCTTC. Its protein is CASSPLAGTYNEQFF.

The CDR3 DNA sequence: TGTGCCAGCAGTGTATCGCTAGCGGGAGGCCCCCGGGAGCAGTACGTC. Translating gives CASSVSLAGGPREQYV. This chain uses TRBV2 with TRBJ2-7, with 11 bases matching TRBD2. The CDR3 runs 16 residues. The J segment lost 7 bases and the V segment lost 4 bases, leaving 12 bases of the junction unmatched. CDR1 and CDR2 from the germline V gene are SNHLY and FYNNEI.

V gene TRBV7-6 combines with J gene TRBJ1-2; D not resolved. This CDR3 comprises 13 residues. The V end lost 4 bases, the J end lost 7 bases, and 13 bases lay between the germline ends. CDR1 is SGHVS and CDR2 is FNYEAQ in the germline V gene. The CDR3 sequence is CASSSERGSGYTF. The CDR3 DNA reads TGTGCCAGCAGCTCCGAGCGCGGAAGTGGCTACACCTTC.

V usage is TRBV7-2 and J usage is TRBJ2-3; D is unresolved. Between the trimmed V and J ends, which lost 1 base and 2 bases, there was a span of 10 bases. The CDR3 is made up of 15 amino acids. CDR1 SGHTA and CDR2 FQGNSA come from the germline V gene. CDR3 amino acids: CASSLVARNTDTQYF. CDR3 DNA: TGTGCCAGCAGCTTAGTCGCGCGGAACACAGATACGCAGTATTTT. Full variable domain (outside the CDR3, taken from reference TRBV7-2 and TRBJ2-3): GAGVSQSPSNKVTEKGKDVELRCDPISGHTALYWYRQSLGQGLEFLIYFQGNSAPDKSGLPSDRFSAERTGGSVSTLTIQRTQQEDSAVYLCASSLVARNTDTQYFGPGTRLTVL.

The V call is TRBV2, the J call TRBJ2-3; 8 positions agree with TRBD2. The CDR3 length is 15 residues. The trim removed 4 bases at V and 6 bases at J, leaving 9 bases unmatched. The germline CDR1 and CDR2 sequences are SNHLY and FYNNEI. The CDR3 sequence: CASSANSGGGDTQYF. The DNA of the CDR3 is TGTGCCAGCAGTGCTAACTCGGGAGGGGGGGATACGCAGTATTTT.

This clone has just one count. The chain couples TRBV7-2 to TRBJ2-3; perhaps TRBD2 as D (7 bases). The germline CDR1 and CDR2 sequences are SGHTA and FQGNSA. V lost 8 bases and J lost 2, with 11 bases in between. The CDR3 has 13 amino acids. This CDR3 is CASGGAPTDTQYF. Written as DNA, the CDR3 is TGTGCCAGCGGGGGGGCCCCCACAGATACGCAGTATTTT. The full variable domain, its missing parts supplied by reference TRBV7-2 and TRBJ2-3, is GAGVSQSPSNKVTEKGKDVELRCDPISGHTALYWYRQSLGQGLEFLIYFQGNSAPDKSGLPSDRFSAERTGGSVSTLTIQRTQQEDSAVYLCASGGAPTDTQYFGPGTRLTVL.

This clone was detected only once. This sequence joins TRBV5-6 and TRBJ2-1; no clear D gene. CDR1 is SGHDT, CDR2 YYEEEE, per germline. Between the trimmed V and J ends, which lost 1 base and 4 bases, there was a span of 6 bases. This CDR3 region has 13 residues. Here the CDR3 reads CASSLFHYNEQFF. As DNA, the CDR3 is TGTGCCAGCAGCTTGTTCCATTACAATGAGCAGTTCTTC.

This chain connects TRBV6-2 or TRBV6-3 to TRBJ2-7; 8 nucleotides line up with TRBD1. The ends lost 3 bases at V and 4 bases at J; junction bases unmatched: 14. The CDR3 is made up of 17 amino acids. Germline V gene data show CDR1 as MNHEY and CDR2 as SVGEGT. CDR3 sequence: CASSYSPFTGGEYEQYV. The CDR3 DNA is TGTGCCAGCAGTTATAGCCCCTTTACAGGGGGTGAGTACGAGCAGTACGTC.

The CDR3: CASRIAGGFLGNYGYTF. CDR3 DNA sequence: TGTGCCAGCAGGATCGCAGGGGGCTTTTTGGGGAACTATGGCTACACCTTC. The rearrangement links TRBV5-5 to TRBJ1-2, with 8 bases lining up with TRBD1. The germline V gene encodes CDR1 SGHKS and CDR2 YYEKEE (reference sequence). Losses at the gene ends were 5 bases for V and 2 bases for J; bases not matched to a gene: 14. CDR3 length: 17 residues.

There are a few counts of this clone. The CDR3: CASSLTPSRGSPLHF. CDR3 in DNA: TGTGCCAGCAGTTTAACCCCCTCTCGAGGTTCACCCCTCCACTTT. This sequence joins TRBV28 and TRBJ1-6; D uncertain. This CDR3 is 15 amino acids long. The germline V and J ends were trimmed by 2 bases and 9 bases, with 14 bases remaining between them. Germline loops: CDR1 MDHEN, CDR2 SYDVKM.

The chain has TRBV4-3 and TRBJ1-6; D is ambiguous. Germline V lookup: CDR1 LGHNA, CDR2 YSLEER. There are 17 residues in the CDR3. The V gene lost 0 bases and the J gene lost 0 bases, with 9 bases spanning the gap. The CDR3 nucleotides read TGCGCCAGCAGCCAAGATCTGAGGAGCTCCTATAATTCACCCCTCCACTTT. Protein: CASSQDLRSSYNSPLHF.

The rearrangement uses TRBV7-9 and TRBJ2-5; TRBD2 matches at 8 bases. Germline V lookup: CDR1 SEHNR, CDR2 FQNEAQ (reference sequence). The V gene end was trimmed by 7 bases and the J gene end by 5 bases; junction bases not matched to a gene: 15. CDR3 length equals 16 residues. As DNA, the CDR3 is TGTGCCAGCACCCCGCCGGGAGCGGGAGTAGTTGAGACCCAGTACTTC. Protein product: CASTPPGAGVVETQYF.

The genes are TRBV9 and TRBJ2-5; possible D gene TRBD1, 7 bases. CDR1 and CDR2 from the germline V gene are SGDLS and YYNGEE. Trimming took off 4 bases at V and 5 bases at J, with 12 bases between the two ends. The CDR3 is made up of 13 amino acids. The CDR3 loop reads CASSFQGGETQYF. In DNA, the CDR3 is TGTGCCAGCAGCTTCCAGGGGGGTGAGACCCAGTACTTC.

The CDR3 sequence: CASSLAGDDAQYF. As DNA, the CDR3 is TGTGCCAGCAGTTTAGCGGGAGATGACGCGCAGTATTTT. V usage is TRBV12-3 or TRBV12-4 and J usage is TRBJ2-3, with D tentatively TRBD2 (5 bases). Trimming removed 0 bases from V and 10 bases from J, with 11 bases in between. The CDR3 is 13 amino acids.

This chain links TRBV19 with TRBJ1-5; 8 nucleotides match TRBD1. Trimming cost V 6 bases and J 4 bases; bases outside gene matches: 8. This CDR3 is 15 amino acids long. The germline gives CDR1 LNHDA, CDR2 SQIVND (reference sequence). Here the CDR3 reads CASRVDRVSNQPQHF. DNA of the CDR3: TGTGCCAGTAGAGTGGACAGGGTATCGAATCAGCCCCAGCATTTT.

Note on this clone: The identical CDR3 is also encoded by other nucleotide sequences in the sample. This chain links TRBV15 with TRBJ1-5; D is possibly TRBD1 (5 bases). The V and J ends lost 0 bases and 6 bases respectively, with 12 bases between them. The CDR3 extends over 15 amino acids. Germline V gene sequence: CDR1 LNHNV, CDR2 YYDKDF (reference sequence). CDR3 DNA: TGTGCCACCAGCAGAGATCGGGGGGGGAGTCAGCCCCAGCATTTT. Encoded protein: CATSRDRGGSQPQHF.